This T cell receptor (beta chain) was identified during a study of response to subunit inactivated influenza vaccine (dated by TCRdb to the late 2010s). Study-wide context: The study used deep quantitative T cell receptor repertoire profiling to track responses to a trivalent subunit inactivated influenza vaccine.

This clonotype has more than one count but fewer than ten. Its specific antigen is unknown. No base quality information exists; no much larger clone differs at one position. Libraries were constructed by RT-PCR. Sequencing instrument: Illumina HiSeq 2500. The public reads were reprocessed in TCRdb via fastp at Q25 and MiXCR, keeping in-frame beta chains. CDR3 protein sequences are deduplicated, and each keeps its most common genes and DNA. The sample has fewer than 750,000 distinct CDR3 sequences on record, less than 15% of them singletons. The top ten clonotypes cover over 8.5% of the sample. CDR1 and CDR2 (PRHDT, FYEKMQ) derive from the germline V gene (reference sequence). The V end gives up 4 bases and the J end 4 bases, leaving 4 bases in the junction not matched to a gene. The cysteine opens and the phenylalanine closes a CDR3 of 14 amino acids. This entry keeps only the CDR3 DNA: 42 bases, framed from base 1.

The research as a whole found: According to the authors, only a limited number of new T cells may be recruited by each seasonal influenza vaccination.

The chain is assembled from TRBV13 and TRBJ2-3; 8 middle bases align to TRBD1. The sequence was obtained from a man aged 50-59 years who received an inactivated influenza vaccine. Donor details come from another sample of the same person, matched by shared clones. Specimen: PBMCs from blood, collected less than 13 days after vaccination. The sequenced DNA: TGTGCCAGCAGCTCCTTGGACAGGGCAGATACGCAGTATTTT. Its protein is CASSSLDRADTQYF.